The 19 T cell receptor beta chains given below trace back to one sample, sequenced in a study of T cell responses to AZD1222 COVID-19 vaccine. The assay was immunoSEQ multiplex PCR, and TCRdb's table has in-frame clones only and misses some. The repertoire consists of around 140,000 clones, with about 93% occurring once and the leading ten covering 5% to 6.5%. The sample in question was peripheral blood, obtained on day 0 of AZD1222 vaccination. The receptors come from an adult in good health.

This clone was counted once. CDR3 protein: CASSLTGTYGNTIYF. CDR3 DNA sequence: TGTGCCAGCAGTCTGACCGGGACATATGGAAACACCATATATTTT. The chain uses TRBV28 and TRBJ1-3; a possible D gene is TRBD1 (6 bases). CDR1 and CDR2 (germline): MDHEN, SYDVKM. The CDR3 is made up of 15 amino acids. Deletions cut 5 bases from V and 3 bases from J, with 14 bases between.

The chain links TRBV24-1 to TRBJ1-5, with D perhaps TRBD1 (5 bases). V was pared by 5 bases and J by 3 bases, with 13 bases between. The CDR3 runs 15 residues. In germline, CDR1 is KGHDR, CDR2 SFDVKD. This chain's CDR3 is CATSGHGDLNQPQHF. The CDR3 DNA is TGTGCCACCAGTGGTCACGGGGACCTCAATCAGCCCCAGCATTTT.

This clone appeared once. V is TRBV11-2 and J is TRBJ2-1; D is undetermined. The CDR3 consists of 15 residues. CDR1 SGHAT and CDR2 FQNNGV come from the germline V gene. V shed 2 bases and J shed 12 bases, with 20 bases lying between them. The CDR3 coding sequence is TGTGCCAGCAGCTTAAGTGGCCCCCAACCCCTGGGGCAGTTCTTC. Protein: CASSLSGPQPLGQFF.

The J gene is TRBJ1-4, the V gene TRBV2; 10 nucleotides align to TRBD1. The CDR3 is 14 residues long. The V and J ends lost 5 bases and 6 bases, in that order; junction bases with no gene match: 3. CDR1 is SNHLY and CDR2 is FYNNEI in the germline V gene. As DNA, the CDR3 is TGTGCCAGCAGTCCGGACAGGGGGGATGAAAAACTGTTTTTT. Translated: CASSPDRGDEKLFF.

The V and J genes are TRBV5-1 and TRBJ1-4; 9 bases align to TRBD1. Germline trimming cut 4 bases from V and 5 bases from J; bases unmatched to any gene: 9. The germline gives CDR1 SGHRS, CDR2 YFSETQ. The CDR3 contains 16 residues. CDR3 region: CASSPHYRGQNEKLFF. CDR3 DNA sequence: TGCGCCAGCAGCCCCCATTACAGGGGGCAAAATGAAAAACTGTTTTTT. Full variable domain (remainder filled in from reference TRBV5-1 and TRBJ1-4): KAGVTQTPRYLIKTRGQQVTLSCSPISGHRSVSWYQQTPGQGLQFLFEYFSETQRNKGNFPGRFSGRQFSNSRSEMNVSTLELGDSALYLCASSPHYRGQNEKLFFGSGTQLSVL.

The rearrangement uses TRBV19 and TRBJ2-7; TRBD1 matches 8 bases. Germline-derived CDR1 and CDR2 are LNHDA and SQIVND (reference sequence). V lost 3 bases, J lost 2 bases, and 0 bases stayed unmatched. CDR3 length: 13 amino acids. CDR3 bases: TGTGCCAGTAGTATGGGACAGGCCTACGAGCAGTACTTC. Protein product: CASSMGQAYEQYF.

The gene calls are TRBV2 and TRBJ2-5, with 8 bases that match TRBD1. The trim removed 7 bases at V and 9 bases at J, leaving 10 bases unmatched. The CDR3 runs 13 residues. Germline-derived CDR1 and CDR2 are SNHLY and FYNNEI. The CDR3 protein is CASTTLSQGAQYF. CDR3 in DNA: TGTGCCAGCACTACCCTCTCACAGGGGGCCCAGTACTTC.

J is TRBJ2-7 and V is TRBV2; D might be TRBD1 or TRBD2, each matching 7 bases. Per the germline V gene, CDR1 is SNHLY and CDR2 is FYNNEI. Trimming cost V 8 bases and J 7 bases, with 18 bases left between them. The CDR3 runs to 13 residues. The CDR3 loop reads CASSGRGEGEQYF. As DNA, the CDR3 is TGTGCCAGCTCTGGCAGGGGGGAGGGGGAGCAGTACTTC.

This clone was observed a few times. The chain employs TRBV19 and TRBJ1-6, with D possibly matching TRBD1 (5 bases). CDR1 and CDR2 from the germline V gene are LNHDA and SQIVND (reference sequence). Trimming cost V 11 bases and J 5 bases, with 13 bases left between them. This CDR3 has 13 amino acids. The DNA for the CDR3 is TGTGCCGTGGGGGGGGAGGATAATTCACCCCTCCACTTT. Amino acids: CAVGGEDNSPLHF.

For the CDR3, the DNA is TGTGCCAGCTGTCCGCCGCCGGGGGCCCTGTACCAAGAGACCCAGTACTTC. It translates to CASCPPPGALYQETQYF. This chain uses TRBV2 with TRBJ2-5; D is possibly TRBD1 or TRBD2 (6 bases each). The CDR3 contains 17 residues. Germline lookup yields CDR1 SNHLY and CDR2 FYNNEI. The germline V and J ends were trimmed by 8 bases and 0 bases, with 22 bases remaining between them.

The chain is built from TRBV19 and TRBJ1-3, with 7 bases aligning to TRBD1. The germline gives CDR1 LNHDA, CDR2 SQIVND (reference sequence). The CDR3 extends over 15 amino acids. The trim removed 5 bases at V and 2 bases at J, leaving 6 bases unmatched. In nucleotides, the CDR3 is TGTGCCAGTAGTGGAAACCAGGGGGCTGGAAACACCATATATTTT. Translated, it gives CASSGNQGAGNTIYF.

The J gene is TRBJ1-4, the V gene TRBV25-1, with 7 bases identical to TRBD1. CDR3 length equals 14 residues. Germline-derived CDR1 and CDR2 are MGHDK and SYGVNS. V shed 3 bases and J 5 bases; nucleotides not matched to a gene: 3. The CDR3 coding sequence is TGTGCCAGCAGTGATTTGACAGGGAATGAAAAACTGTTTTTT. Encoded protein: CASSDLTGNEKLFF.

This chain joins TRBV27 and TRBJ2-7, with 8 bases identical to TRBD1. Germline assignment: CDR1 MNHEY and CDR2 SMNVEV (reference sequence). This CDR3 has 15 residues. With V trimmed by 5 bases and J by 4 bases, 10 bases remained unmatched. CDR3 sequence (DNA): TGTGCCAGCAGTCCGTCGACAGGGGAACAGTACGAGCAGTACTTC. Residues: CASSPSTGEQYEQYF.

This clone has only a few counts. V gene TRBV24-1 combines with J gene TRBJ1-6; D might be TRBD1 (5 bases). There are 13 residues in the CDR3. Trimming stripped 4 bases from V and 15 bases from J, with 15 bases between. CDR1 KGHDR and CDR2 SFDVKD come from the germline V gene. As DNA, the CDR3 is TGTGCCACCAGTGACAGGGCCTTCGGTTACCTCCACTTT. This gives the protein CATSDRAFGYLHF.

V usage is TRBV6-6 and J usage is TRBJ2-5; a weak D match, TRBD2 (6 bases). V was pared by 0 bases and J by 5 bases, with 10 bases between. CDR3 length: 14 amino acids. Looked up from germline, CDR1 is MNHNY and CDR2 is SVGAGI (reference sequence). CDR3 region: CASSYSEGWETQYF. CDR3 DNA sequence: TGTGCCAGCAGTTACTCGGAGGGATGGGAGACCCAGTACTTC.

The table lists this clone with a few counts. V is TRBV5-4 and J is TRBJ2-1; TRBD1 matches at 9 bases. CDR1 and CDR2 from the germline V gene are SGHNT and YYREEE (reference sequence). This CDR3 has 15 amino acids. J gave up 4 bases and V 5 bases, and 7 bases lay outside the gene matches. The CDR3 sequence: CASSLRQGEYNEQFF. The CDR3 DNA reads as TGTGCCAGCAGTCTCAGACAGGGGGAATACAATGAGCAGTTCTTC.

This chain links TRBV3-1 (or the pseudogene TRBV3-2) with TRBJ2-5; D remains unclear. Trimming stripped 5 bases from V and 7 bases from J, with 11 bases between. This CDR3 spans 12 amino acids. Germline V gene sequence: CDR1 LGHDT, CDR2 YNNKEL (reference sequence). The CDR3 is CASSSPLGTQYF. CDR3 nucleotides: TGTGCCAGCAGCTCCCCGCTCGGGACCCAGTACTTC.

V and J are TRBV5-5 and TRBJ2-7; perhaps TRBD1 as D (5 bases). This CDR3 has 15 residues. Germline V gene sequence: CDR1 SGHKS, CDR2 YYEKEE (reference sequence). V lost 2 bases and J lost 3, with 15 bases in between. CDR3 amino acids: CASSLETAIFYEQYF. CDR3 DNA sequence: TGTGCCAGCAGCTTAGAGACAGCGATCTTCTACGAGCAGTACTTC.

The gene calls are TRBV11-3 and TRBJ1-1; no firm D call. The CDR3 consists of 15 residues. Germline values: CDR1 SGHNT, CDR2 YENEEA. V lost 0 bases and J 1 base, leaving 9 bases between the germline ends. CDR3 amino acids: CASSLEAQSNTEAFF. The CDR3 nucleotides read TGTGCCAGCAGCTTAGAAGCGCAGTCGAACACTGAAGCTTTCTTT.